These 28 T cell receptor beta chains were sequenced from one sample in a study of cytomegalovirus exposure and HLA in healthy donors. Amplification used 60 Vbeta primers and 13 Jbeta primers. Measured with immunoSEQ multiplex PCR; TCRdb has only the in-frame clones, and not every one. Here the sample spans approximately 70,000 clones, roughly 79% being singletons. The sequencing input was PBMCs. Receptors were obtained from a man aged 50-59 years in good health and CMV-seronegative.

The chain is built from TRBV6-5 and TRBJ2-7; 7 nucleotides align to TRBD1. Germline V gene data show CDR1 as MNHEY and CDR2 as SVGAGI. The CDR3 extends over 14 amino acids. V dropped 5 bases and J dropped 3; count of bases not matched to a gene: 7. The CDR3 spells CASSPDRFFYEQYF. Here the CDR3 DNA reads TGTGCCAGCAGTCCGGACAGGTTCTTCTACGAGCAGTACTTC.

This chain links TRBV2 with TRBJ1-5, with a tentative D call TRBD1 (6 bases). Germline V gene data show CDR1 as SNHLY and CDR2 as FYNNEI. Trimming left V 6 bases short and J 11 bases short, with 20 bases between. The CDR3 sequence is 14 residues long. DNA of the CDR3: TGTGCCAGCAGCCGAGAGTCGGGGGGCGATACCCAGCATTTT. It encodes CASSRESGGDTQHF. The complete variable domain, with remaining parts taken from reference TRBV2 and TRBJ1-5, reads EPEVTQTPSHQVTQMGQEVILRCVPISNHLYFYWYRQILGQKVEFLVSFYNNEISEKSEIFDDQFSVERPDGSNFTLKIRSTKLEDSAMYFCASSRESGGDTQHFGDGTRLSIL.

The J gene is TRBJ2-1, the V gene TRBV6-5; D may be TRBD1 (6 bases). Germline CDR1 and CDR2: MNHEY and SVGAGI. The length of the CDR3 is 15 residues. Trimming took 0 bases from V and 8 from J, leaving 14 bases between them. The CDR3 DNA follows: TGTGCCAGCAGTTACTCGTGGGGGCGCAACGATGAGCAGTTCTTC. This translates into CASSYSWGRNDEQFF.

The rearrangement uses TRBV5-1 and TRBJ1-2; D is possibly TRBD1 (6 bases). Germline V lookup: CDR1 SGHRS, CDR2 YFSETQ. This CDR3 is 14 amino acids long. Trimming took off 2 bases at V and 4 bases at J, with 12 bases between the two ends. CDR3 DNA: TGCGCCAGCAGCTTAGATTCAGGGGCCTATGGCTACACCTTC. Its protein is CASSLDSGAYGYTF. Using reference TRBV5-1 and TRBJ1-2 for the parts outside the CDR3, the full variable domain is KAGVTQTPRYLIKTRGQQVTLSCSPISGHRSVSWYQQTPGQGLQFLFEYFSETQRNKGNFPGRFSGRQFSNSRSEMNVSTLELGDSALYLCASSLDSGAYGYTFGSGTRLTVV.

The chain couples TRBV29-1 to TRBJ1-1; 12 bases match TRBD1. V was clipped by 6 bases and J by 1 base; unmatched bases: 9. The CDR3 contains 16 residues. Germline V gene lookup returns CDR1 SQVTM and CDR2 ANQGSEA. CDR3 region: CSVSRDRGLPNTEAFF. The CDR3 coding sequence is TGCAGCGTCAGCCGGGACAGGGGGCTTCCGAACACTGAAGCTTTCTTT.

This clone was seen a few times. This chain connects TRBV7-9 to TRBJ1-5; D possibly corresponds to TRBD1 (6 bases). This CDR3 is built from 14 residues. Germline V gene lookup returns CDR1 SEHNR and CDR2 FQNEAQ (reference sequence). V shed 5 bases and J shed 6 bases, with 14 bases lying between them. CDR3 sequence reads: CASSLTGGPQPQHF. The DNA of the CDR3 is TGTGCCAGCAGCCTGACGGGGGGCCCTCAGCCCCAGCATTTT. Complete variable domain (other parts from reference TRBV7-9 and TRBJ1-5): DTGVSQNPRHKITKRGQNVTFRCDPISEHNRLYWYRQTLGQGPEFLTYFQNEAQLEKSRLLSDRFSAERPKGSFSTLEIQRTEQGDSAMYLCASSLTGGPQPQHFGDGTRLSIL.

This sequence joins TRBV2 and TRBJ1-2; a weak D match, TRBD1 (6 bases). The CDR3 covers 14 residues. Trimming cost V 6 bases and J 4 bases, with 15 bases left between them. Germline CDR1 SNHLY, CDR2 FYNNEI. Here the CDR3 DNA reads TGTGCCAGCAGGGCAGGGGTCAACTCCTATGGCTACACCTTC. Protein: CASRAGVNSYGYTF.

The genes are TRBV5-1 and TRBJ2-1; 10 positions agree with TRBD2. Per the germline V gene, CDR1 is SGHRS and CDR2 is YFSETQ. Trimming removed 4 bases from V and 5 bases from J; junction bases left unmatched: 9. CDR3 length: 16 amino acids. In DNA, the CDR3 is TGCGCCAGCAGCCTAAGGACTAGCGGAATGAACAATGAGCAGTTCTTC. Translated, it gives CASSLRTSGMNNEQFF.

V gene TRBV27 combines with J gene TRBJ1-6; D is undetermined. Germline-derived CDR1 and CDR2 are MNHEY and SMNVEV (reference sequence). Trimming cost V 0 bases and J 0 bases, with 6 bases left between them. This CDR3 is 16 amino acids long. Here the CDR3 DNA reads TGTGCCAGCAGTTTATCGGCAGTCTCCTATAATTCACCCCTCCACTTT. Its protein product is CASSLSAVSYNSPLHF.

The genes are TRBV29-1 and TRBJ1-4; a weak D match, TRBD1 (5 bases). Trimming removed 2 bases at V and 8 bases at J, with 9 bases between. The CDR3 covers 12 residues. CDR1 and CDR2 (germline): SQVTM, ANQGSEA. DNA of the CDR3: TGCAGCGTTGAACAGGGTGCCGAAAAACTGTTTTTT. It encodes CSVEQGAEKLFF.

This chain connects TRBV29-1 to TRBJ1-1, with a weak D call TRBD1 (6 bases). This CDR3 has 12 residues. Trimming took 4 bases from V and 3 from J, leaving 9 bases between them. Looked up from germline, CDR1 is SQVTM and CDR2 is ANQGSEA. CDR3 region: CSVVRGYTEAFF. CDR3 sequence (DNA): TGCAGCGTTGTCAGGGGATACACTGAAGCTTTCTTT.

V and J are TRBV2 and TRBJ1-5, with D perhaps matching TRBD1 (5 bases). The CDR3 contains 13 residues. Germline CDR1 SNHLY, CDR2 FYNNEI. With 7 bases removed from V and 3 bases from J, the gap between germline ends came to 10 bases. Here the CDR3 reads CASIQGYNQPQHF. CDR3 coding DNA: TGTGCCAGCATTCAGGGTTACAATCAGCCCCAGCATTTT.

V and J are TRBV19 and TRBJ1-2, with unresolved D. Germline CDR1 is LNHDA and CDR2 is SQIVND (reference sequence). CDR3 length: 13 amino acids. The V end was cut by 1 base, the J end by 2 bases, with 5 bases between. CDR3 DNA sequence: TGTGCCAGTAGTATAGCTGAGAACTATGGCTACACCTTC. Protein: CASSIAENYGYTF.

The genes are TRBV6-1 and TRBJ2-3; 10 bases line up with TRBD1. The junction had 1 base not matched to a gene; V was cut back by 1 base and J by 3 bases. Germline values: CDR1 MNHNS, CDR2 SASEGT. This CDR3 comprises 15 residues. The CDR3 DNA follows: TGTGCCAGCAGTGAAGGGACAGGGGGGACAGATACGCAGTATTTT. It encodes CASSEGTGGTDTQYF.

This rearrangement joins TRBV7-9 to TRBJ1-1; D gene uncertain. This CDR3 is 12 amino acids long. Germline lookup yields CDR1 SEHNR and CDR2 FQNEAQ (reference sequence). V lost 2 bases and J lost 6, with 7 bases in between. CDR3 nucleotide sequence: TGTGCCAGCAGCTTATCGGGTTCTGAAGCTTTCTTT. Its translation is CASSLSGSEAFF.

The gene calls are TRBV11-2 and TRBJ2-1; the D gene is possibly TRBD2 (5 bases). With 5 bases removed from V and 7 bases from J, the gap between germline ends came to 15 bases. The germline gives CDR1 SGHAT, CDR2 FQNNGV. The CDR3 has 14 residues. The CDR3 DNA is TGTGCCAGCAGCCTCGGGTCGACGGGGAATGAGCAGTTCTTC. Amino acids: CASSLGSTGNEQFF.

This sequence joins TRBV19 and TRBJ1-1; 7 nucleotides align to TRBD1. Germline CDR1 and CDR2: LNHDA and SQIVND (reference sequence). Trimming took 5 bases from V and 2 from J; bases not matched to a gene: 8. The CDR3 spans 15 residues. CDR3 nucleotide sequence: TGTGCCAGTAGTGCACAGGGGACCGGAAACACTGAAGCTTTCTTT. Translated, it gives CASSAQGTGNTEAFF. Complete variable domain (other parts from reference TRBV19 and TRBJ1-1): DGGITQSPKYLFRKEGQNVTLSCEQNLNHDAMYWYRQDPGQGLRLIYYSQIVNDFQKGDIAEGYSVSREKKESFPLTVTSAQKNPTAFYLCASSAQGTGNTEAFFGQGTRLTVV.

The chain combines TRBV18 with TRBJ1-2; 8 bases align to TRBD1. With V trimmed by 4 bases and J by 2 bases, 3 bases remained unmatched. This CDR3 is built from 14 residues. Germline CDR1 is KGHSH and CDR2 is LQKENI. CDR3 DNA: TGTGCCAGCTCACAGGGACAGGAAAACTATGGCTACACCTTC. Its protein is CASSQGQENYGYTF.

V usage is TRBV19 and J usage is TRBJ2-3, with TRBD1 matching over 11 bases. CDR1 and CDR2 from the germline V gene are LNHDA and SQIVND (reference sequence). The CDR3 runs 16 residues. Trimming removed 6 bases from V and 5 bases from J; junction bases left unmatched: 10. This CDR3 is CASSIRTGGHQDTQYF. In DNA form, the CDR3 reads TGTGCCAGTAGCATTAGGACAGGGGGCCATCAAGATACGCAGTATTTT.

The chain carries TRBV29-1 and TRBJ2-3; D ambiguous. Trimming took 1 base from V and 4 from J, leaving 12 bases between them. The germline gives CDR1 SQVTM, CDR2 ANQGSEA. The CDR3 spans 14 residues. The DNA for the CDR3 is TGCAGCGTTGAAGTGCCAAATACGGCAGATACGCAGTATTTT. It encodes CSVEVPNTADTQYF.

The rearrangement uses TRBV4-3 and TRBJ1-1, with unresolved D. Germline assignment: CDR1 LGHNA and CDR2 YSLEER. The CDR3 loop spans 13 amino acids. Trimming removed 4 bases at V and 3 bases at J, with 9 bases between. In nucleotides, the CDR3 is TGCGCCAGCAGCCTATCACAGTACACTGAAGCTTTCTTT. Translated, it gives CASSLSQYTEAFF.

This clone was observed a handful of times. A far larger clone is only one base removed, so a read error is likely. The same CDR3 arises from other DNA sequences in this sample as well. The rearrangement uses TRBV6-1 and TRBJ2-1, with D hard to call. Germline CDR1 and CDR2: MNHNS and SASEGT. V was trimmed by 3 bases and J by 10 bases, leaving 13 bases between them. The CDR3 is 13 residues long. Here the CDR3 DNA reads TGTGCCAGCAGTGAGTACCGCTCCTACGAGCAGTTCTTC. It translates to CASSEYRSYEQFF.

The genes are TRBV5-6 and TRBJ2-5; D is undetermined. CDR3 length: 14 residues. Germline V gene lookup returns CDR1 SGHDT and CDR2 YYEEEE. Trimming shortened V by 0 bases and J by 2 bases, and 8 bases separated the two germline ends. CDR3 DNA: TGTGCCAGCAGCTTGGACAGAGTTCAAGAGACCCAGTACTTC. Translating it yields CASSLDRVQETQYF. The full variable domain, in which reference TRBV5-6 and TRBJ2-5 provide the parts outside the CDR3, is DAGVTQSPTHLIKTRGQQVTLRCSPKSGHDTVSWYQQALGQGPQFIFQYYEEEERQRGNFPDRFSGHQFPNYSSELNVNALLLGDSALYLCASSLDRVQETQYFGPGTRLLVL.

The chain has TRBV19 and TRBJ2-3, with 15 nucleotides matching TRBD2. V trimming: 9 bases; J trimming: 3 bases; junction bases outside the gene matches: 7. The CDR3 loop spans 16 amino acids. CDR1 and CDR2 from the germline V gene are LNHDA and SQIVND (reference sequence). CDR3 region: CASKPGTSGGTDTQYF. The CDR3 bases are TGTGCCAGCAAACCCGGGACTAGCGGGGGGACAGATACGCAGTATTTT. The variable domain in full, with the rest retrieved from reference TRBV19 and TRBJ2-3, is DGGITQSPKYLFRKEGQNVTLSCEQNLNHDAMYWYRQDPGQGLRLIYYSQIVNDFQKGDIAEGYSVSREKKESFPLTVTSAQKNPTAFYLCASKPGTSGGTDTQYFGPGTRLTVL.

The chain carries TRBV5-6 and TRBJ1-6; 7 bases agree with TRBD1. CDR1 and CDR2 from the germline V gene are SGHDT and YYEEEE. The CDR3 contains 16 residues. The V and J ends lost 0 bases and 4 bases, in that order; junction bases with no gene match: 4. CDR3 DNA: TGTGCCAGCAGCTTGGCAACGGGACAGTATAATTCACCCCTCCACTTT. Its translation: CASSLATGQYNSPLHF.

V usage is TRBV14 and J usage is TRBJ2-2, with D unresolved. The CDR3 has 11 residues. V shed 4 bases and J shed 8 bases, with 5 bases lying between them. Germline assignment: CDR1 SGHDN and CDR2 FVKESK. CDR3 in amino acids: CASSLAGELFF. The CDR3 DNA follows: TGTGCCAGCAGCCTTGCGGGGGAGCTGTTTTTT.

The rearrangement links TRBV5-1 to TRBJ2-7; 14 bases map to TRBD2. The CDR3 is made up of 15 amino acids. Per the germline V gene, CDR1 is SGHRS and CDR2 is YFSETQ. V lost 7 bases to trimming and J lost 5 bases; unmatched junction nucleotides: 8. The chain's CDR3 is CASGTSGSRSDEQYF. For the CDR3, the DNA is TGCGCCAGCGGGACTAGCGGGAGCAGGAGTGACGAGCAGTACTTC.

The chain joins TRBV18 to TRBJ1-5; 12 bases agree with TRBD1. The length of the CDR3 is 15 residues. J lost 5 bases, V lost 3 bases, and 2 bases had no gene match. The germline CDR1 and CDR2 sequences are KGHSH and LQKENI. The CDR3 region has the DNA TGTGCCAGCTCACCGGGACAGGGGGCGGATCAGCCCCAGCATTTT. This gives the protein CASSPGQGADQPQHF.